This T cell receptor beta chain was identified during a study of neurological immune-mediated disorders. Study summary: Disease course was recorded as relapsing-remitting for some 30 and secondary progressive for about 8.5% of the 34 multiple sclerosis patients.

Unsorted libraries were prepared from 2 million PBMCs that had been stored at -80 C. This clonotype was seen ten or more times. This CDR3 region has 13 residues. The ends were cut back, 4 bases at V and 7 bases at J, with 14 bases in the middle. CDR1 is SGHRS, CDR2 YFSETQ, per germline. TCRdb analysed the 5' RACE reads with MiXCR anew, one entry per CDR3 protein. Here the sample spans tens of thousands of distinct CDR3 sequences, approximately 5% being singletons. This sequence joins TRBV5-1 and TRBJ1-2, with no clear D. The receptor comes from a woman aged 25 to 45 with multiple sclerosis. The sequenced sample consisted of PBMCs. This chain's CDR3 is CASSIDTFGGYTF. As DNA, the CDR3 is TGCGCCAGCAGCATAGACACGTTCGGTGGCTACACCTTC.